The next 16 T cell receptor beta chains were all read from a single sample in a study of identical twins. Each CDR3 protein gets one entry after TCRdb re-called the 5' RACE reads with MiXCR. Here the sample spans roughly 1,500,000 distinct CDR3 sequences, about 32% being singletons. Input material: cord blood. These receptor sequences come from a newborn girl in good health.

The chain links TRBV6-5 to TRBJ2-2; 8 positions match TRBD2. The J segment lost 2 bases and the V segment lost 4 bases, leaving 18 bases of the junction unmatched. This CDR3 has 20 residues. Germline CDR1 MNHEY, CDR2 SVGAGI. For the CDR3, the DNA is TGTGCCAGCAGTTTCATCTTCTCGGGGGGGGCTCTCTCAAACACCGGGGAGCTGTTTTTT. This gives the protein CASSFIFSGGALSNTGELFF.

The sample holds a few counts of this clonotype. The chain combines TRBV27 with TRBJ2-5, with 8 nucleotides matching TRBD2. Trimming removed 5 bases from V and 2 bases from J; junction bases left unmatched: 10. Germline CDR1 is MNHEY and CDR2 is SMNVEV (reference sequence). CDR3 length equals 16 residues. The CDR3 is CASSAAGAAIQETQYF. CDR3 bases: TGTGCCAGCAGTGCAGCGGGAGCAGCGATTCAAGAGACCCAGTACTTC.

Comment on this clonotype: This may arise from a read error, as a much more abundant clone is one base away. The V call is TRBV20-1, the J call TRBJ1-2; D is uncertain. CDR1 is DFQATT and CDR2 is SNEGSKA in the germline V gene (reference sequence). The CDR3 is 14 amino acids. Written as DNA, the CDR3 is TGCAGTGCAACCCCCGACGGACTTAACTATGACTACACCTTC. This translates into CSATPDGLNYDYTF.

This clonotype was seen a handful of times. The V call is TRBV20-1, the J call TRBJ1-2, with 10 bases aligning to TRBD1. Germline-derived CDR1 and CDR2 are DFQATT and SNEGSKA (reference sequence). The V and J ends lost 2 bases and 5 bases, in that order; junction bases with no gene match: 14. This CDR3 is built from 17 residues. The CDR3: CSARTRQGARGRYGYTF. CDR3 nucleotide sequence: TGCAGTGCTAGAACCCGACAGGGGGCCCGGGGAAGATATGGCTACACCTTC.

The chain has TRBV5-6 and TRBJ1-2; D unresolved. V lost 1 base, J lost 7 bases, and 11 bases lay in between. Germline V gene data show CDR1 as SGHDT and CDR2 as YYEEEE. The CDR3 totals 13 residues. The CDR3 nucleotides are TGTGCCAGCAGCTTGCCGACTACCGGTGGCTACACCTTC. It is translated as CASSLPTTGGYTF.

The CDR3 sequence: CSASPRTNTEAFF. In DNA, the CDR3 is TGCAGTGCTAGTCCCAGAACGAACACTGAAGCTTTCTTT. This sequence joins TRBV20-1 and TRBJ1-1; D gene ambiguous. CDR3 length: 13 residues. Germline lookup yields CDR1 DFQATT and CDR2 SNEGSKA (reference sequence). The V end lost 3 bases, the J end lost 1 base, and 9 bases lay between the germline ends.

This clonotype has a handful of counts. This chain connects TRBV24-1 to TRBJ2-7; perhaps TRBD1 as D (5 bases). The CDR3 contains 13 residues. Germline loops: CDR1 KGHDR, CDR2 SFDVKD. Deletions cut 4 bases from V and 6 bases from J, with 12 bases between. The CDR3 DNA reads TGTGCCACCAGTGACGGACAAGGTGCCGAGCAGTACTTC. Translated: CATSDGQGAEQYF.

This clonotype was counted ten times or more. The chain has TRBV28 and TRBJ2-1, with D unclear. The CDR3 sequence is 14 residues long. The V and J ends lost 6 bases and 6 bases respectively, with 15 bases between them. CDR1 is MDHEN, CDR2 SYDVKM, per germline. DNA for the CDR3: TGTGCCAGCAGGCCTCCCTTACCTGGCAATGAGCAGTTCTTC. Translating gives CASRPPLPGNEQFF.

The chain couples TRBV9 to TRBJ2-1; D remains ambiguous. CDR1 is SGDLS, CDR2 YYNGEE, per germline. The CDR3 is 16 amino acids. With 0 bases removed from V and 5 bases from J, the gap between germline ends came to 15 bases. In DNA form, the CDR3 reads TGTGCCAGCAGCGTAGTGGGCCGGGCAACTGACAATGAGCAGTTCTTC. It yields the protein CASSVVGRATDNEQFF.

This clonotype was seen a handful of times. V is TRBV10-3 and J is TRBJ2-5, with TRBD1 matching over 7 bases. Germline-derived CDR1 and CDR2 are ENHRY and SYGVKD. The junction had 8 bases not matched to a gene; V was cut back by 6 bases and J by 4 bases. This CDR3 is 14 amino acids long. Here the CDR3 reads CAISGAGGGETQYF. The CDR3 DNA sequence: TGTGCCATCAGCGGGGCAGGGGGTGGAGAGACCCAGTACTTC.

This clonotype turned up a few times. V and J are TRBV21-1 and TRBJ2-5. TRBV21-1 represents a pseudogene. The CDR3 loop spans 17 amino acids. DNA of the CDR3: TGTGCCAGCAGCAAAGGGTGGGTTAGAGATCAACAAGAGACCCAGTACTTC. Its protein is CASSKGWVRDQQETQYF.

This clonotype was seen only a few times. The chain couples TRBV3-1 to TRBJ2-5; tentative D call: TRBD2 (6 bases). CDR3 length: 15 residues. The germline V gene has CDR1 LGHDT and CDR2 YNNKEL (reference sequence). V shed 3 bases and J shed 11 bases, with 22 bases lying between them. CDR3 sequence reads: CASSQMGAGTGEQYF. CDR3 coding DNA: TGTGCCAGCAGCCAGATGGGAGCCGGTACGGGAGAGCAGTACTTC.

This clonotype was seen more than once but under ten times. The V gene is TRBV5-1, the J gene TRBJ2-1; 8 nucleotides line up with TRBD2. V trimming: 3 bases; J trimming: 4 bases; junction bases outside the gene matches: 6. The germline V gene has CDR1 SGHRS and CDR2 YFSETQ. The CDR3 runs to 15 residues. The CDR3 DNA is TGCGCCAGCAGCTATCCGGGGGGGCCATACAATGAGCAGTTCTTC. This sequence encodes CASSYPGGPYNEQFF.

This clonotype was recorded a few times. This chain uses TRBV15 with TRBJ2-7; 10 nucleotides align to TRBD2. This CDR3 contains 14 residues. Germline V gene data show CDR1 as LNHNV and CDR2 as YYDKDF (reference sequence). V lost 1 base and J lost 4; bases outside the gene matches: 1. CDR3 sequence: CATSRGTSGYEQYF. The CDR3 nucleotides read TGTGCCACCAGCAGAGGGACTAGCGGATACGAGCAGTACTTC.

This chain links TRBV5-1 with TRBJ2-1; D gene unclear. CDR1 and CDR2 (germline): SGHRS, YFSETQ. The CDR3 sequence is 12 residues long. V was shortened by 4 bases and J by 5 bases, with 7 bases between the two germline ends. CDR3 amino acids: CASSRPDNEQFF. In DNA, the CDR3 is TGCGCCAGCAGCCGACCGGACAATGAGCAGTTCTTC.

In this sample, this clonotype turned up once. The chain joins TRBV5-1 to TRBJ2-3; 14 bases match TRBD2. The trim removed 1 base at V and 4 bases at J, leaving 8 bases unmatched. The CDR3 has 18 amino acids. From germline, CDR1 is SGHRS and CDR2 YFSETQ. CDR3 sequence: CASSLTGTSGSAPDTQYF. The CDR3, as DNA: TGCGCCAGCAGCTTGACCGGGACTAGCGGGAGTGCTCCAGATACGCAGTATTTT. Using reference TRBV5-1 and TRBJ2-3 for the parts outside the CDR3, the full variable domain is KAGVTQTPRYLIKTRGQQVTLSCSPISGHRSVSWYQQTPGQGLQFLFEYFSETQRNKGNFPGRFSGRQFSNSRSEMNVSTLELGDSALYLCASSLTGTSGSAPDTQYFGPGTRLTVL.